Below are 9 T cell receptor beta chains sequenced from a single sample in a study of molecular identifiers for immune sequencing clone quantification. Via MiXCR, TCRdb re-called the PCR reads, giving one row per CDR3 protein. The sample has some 94,000 distinct CDR3 sequences; nearly 25% are singletons. Source material: naive CD8+ T cells from blood, with Jurkat cell RNA spiked in. Subset reported: FACS-sorted CD8+CD4-CCR7+CD45RA+ naive T cells. Receptors were obtained from a human donor in good health. Some libraries in this study had Jurkat cell RNA spiked in.

The gene calls are TRBV7-9 and TRBJ2-3, with 9 bases that match TRBD1. The junction had 8 bases not matched to a gene; V was cut back by 4 bases and J by 0 bases. From germline, CDR1 is SEHNR and CDR2 FQNEAQ (reference sequence). The CDR3 covers 17 residues. The DNA of the CDR3 is TGTGCCAGCAGCTCGAGACCCGGGACAGGGAGCACAGATACGCAGTATTTT. This codes for CASSSRPGTGSTDTQYF.

This clonotype was detected only a few times. This rearrangement joins TRBV27 to TRBJ2-7, with TRBD1 identical over 7 bases. In germline, CDR1 is MNHEY, CDR2 SMNVEV (reference sequence). The CDR3 covers 14 residues. Trimming removed 6 bases from V and 12 bases from J; junction bases left unmatched: 17. The CDR3 is CASSALLSDRALYF. The CDR3 nucleotides read TGTGCCAGCAGCGCACTACTGTCCGACAGGGCGCTGTACTTC.

There are many counts of this clonotype. The chain has TRBV29-1 and TRBJ2-3, with 9 bases fitting TRBD1. After removal of 8 bases from V and 3 bases from J, the junction contained 9 bases not matched to a gene. Germline values: CDR1 SQVTM, CDR2 ANQGSEA. There are 14 residues in the CDR3. The CDR3: CSLTGTGMTDTQYF. CDR3 sequence (DNA): TGCAGCCTTACAGGGACAGGGATGACAGATACGCAGTATTTT.

This clonotype was counted at least ten times. The chain couples TRBV20-1 to TRBJ2-2; D might be TRBD1 (6 bases). The germline CDR1 and CDR2 sequences are DFQATT and SNEGSKA (reference sequence). With 1 base removed from V and 6 bases from J, the gap between germline ends came to 21 bases. The CDR3 length is 17 residues. The CDR3 nucleotides read TGCAGTGCTAGAGCACCATTCAGGACAGCCTGGGCCGGGGAGCTGTTTTTT. Protein product: CSARAPFRTAWAGELFF.

This clonotype was recorded at least ten times. The chain uses TRBV30 and TRBJ2-5; possible D gene TRBD1, 5 bases. The germline CDR1 and CDR2 sequences are GTSNPN and SVGIG (reference sequence). V dropped 3 bases and J dropped 7 bases, with 24 bases sitting between them. This CDR3 region has 16 residues. CDR3 loop: CAWSSSASLYRWTQYF. The CDR3 DNA reads as TGTGCCTGGAGCTCTTCAGCGTCTTTGTACAGGTGGACCCAGTACTTC.

This clonotype was counted a single time. It is likely a read error, because the conserved phenylalanine at the end of the CDR3 is missing. The DNA is omitted, as the CDR3 cannot be located on it reliably, and the CDR3 follows TCRdb's listing. The V gene is TRBV21-1, the J gene TRBJ2-3; the D call of TRBD1 is as the table states it, not checked on the DNA. TRBV21-1 is labeled a pseudogene. The CDR3 adds up to 16 amino acids, both ends counted. The CDR3 is CASSSRQGVSADTQYI.

This clonotype was seen at least ten times. The CDR3 bases are TGCAGCGGATGGACAGTCCAAGAGACCCAGTACTTC. Protein: CSGWTVQETQYF. The chain is built from TRBV29-1 and TRBJ2-5, with TRBD1 as a possible D gene (6 bases). V was cut by 7 bases and J by 1 base, with 10 bases left in between. The CDR3 loop spans 12 amino acids. Germline V gene lookup returns CDR1 SQVTM and CDR2 ANQGSEA.

There are many counts of this clonotype. The chain combines TRBV20-1 with TRBJ1-5; TRBD1 might be the D (5 bases). The V end was cut by 5 bases, the J end by 8 bases, with 25 bases between. The CDR3 spans 16 residues. Germline assignment: CDR1 DFQATT and CDR2 SNEGSKA (reference sequence). CDR3 region: CSASTRGLGRPEPQHF. In DNA, the CDR3 is TGCAGTGCTTCAACCCGGGGCCTGGGGAGGCCGGAGCCCCAGCATTTT.

The sample holds many counts of this clonotype. This chain joins TRBV13 and TRBJ1-1; D call uncertain. CDR3 length equals 17 residues. Deletions cut 0 bases from V and 1 base from J, with 15 bases between. CDR1 is PRHDT, CDR2 FYEKMQ, per germline (reference sequence). The DNA for the CDR3 is TGTGCCAGCAGCTTAGGTGCGGTCAGGCCCCCGAACACTGAAGCTTTCTTT. This sequence encodes CASSLGAVRPPNTEAFF. The entire variable domain, with the rest obtained from reference TRBV13 and TRBJ1-1, is as follows: AAGVIQSPRHLIKEKRETATLKCYPIPRHDTVYWYQQGPGQDPQFLISFYEKMQSDKGSIPDRFSAQQFSDYHSELNMSSLELGDSALYFCASSLGAVRPPNTEAFFGQGTRLTVV.